This T cell receptor beta chain was found in a study of T cells in Graves' hyperthyroidism and ophthalmopathy. Turning to the study itself: Peripheral blood sampling occurred at initial diagnosis, before any treatment.

RNA transcripts were the template for amplifying TCR beta CDR3 regions. The TCR CDR3 was amplified in a first-round RT-PCR using the HTBI primer set. TCRdb reprocessed the multiplex PCR reads with MiXCR, giving one entry per CDR3 protein. The sample has over 700,000 distinct CDR3 sequences; about 35% are singletons. V gave up 2 bases and J gave up 7 bases, with 20 bases separating them. The CDR3 runs to 16 residues. A word on this clonotype: What it binds is unknown.

Study-wide results and caveats: Among clonotypes expanded in thyroid above 0.001, most were also found in blood.

The chain links TRBV12-3 or TRBV12-4 to TRBJ1-2; weak D call: TRBD1 (5 bases). The sequenced material came from blood. This clonotype was sampled from a woman in her thirties or forties with Graves' hyperthyroidism. This chain's CDR3 is CASSLKLGVYGFGYTF. CDR3 nucleotide sequence: TGTGCCAGCAGTTTAAAGTTAGGGGTTTACGGTTTTGGCTACACCTTC.